This entry concerns a single T cell receptor (beta chain). Building the TCR beta libraries relied on iRepertoire HTBI primers, and CDR3 regions underwent Arm-PCR. Each CDR3 protein gets one entry after TCRdb re-called the multiplex PCR reads with MiXCR. This sample yields 500,000 to 700,000 distinct CDR3 sequences, of which around 15% are seen a single time; 18% belongs to the top ten. Germline assignment: CDR1 SGHDT and CDR2 YYEEEE. V lost 5 bases to trimming and J lost 4 bases, with 18 bases between them. The CDR3 totals 15 residues. Time point in this sample: newly diagnosed GD, antithyroid drugs for less than 3 months. TCR sequences were obtained from RNA taken from PBMCs. Graves' disease diagnoses used American Thyroid Association guidelines. The data stem from a study of regulatory T cells in long-lasting Graves disease. This sample was also put to use in a study of T cells in Graves' hyperthyroidism and ophthalmopathy. That work contributes: Classification by a 13 V-J model distinguished ophthalmopathy from stable hyperthyroidism.

This specimen consisted of peripheral blood mononuclear cells (PBMCs), obtained at new diagnosis, from a patient treated with antithyroid drugs. The receptor comes from a woman in her 30s with Graves disease. The gene calls are TRBV5-6 and TRBJ1-2, with D possibly TRBD1 on 6 matching bases. The CDR3 DNA follows: TGTGCCAGCAGGGAACAGGGATGGGGGATCTATGGCTACACCTTC. It codes for CASREQGWGIYGYTF.